These 27 T cell receptor beta chains were sequenced from one sample in a study of T cell repertoires in ileal Crohn's disease. Data came from immunoSEQ multiplex PCR; TCRdb stores just in-frame clones and leaves some out. The table lists thousands of clones, less than 80% of them singletons. The time point was: proximal margin of the surgical specimen (macroscopically non-inflamed). Sample: ileal tissue. The receptors stem from an adult with Crohn's disease.

The chain combines TRBV11-3 with TRBJ2-1, with 8 bases lining up with TRBD2. J was trimmed by 10 bases and V by 5 bases; bases with no gene match: 13. The CDR3 consists of 15 residues. Germline CDR1 reads SGHNT; CDR2 reads YENEEA. DNA of the CDR3: TGTGCCAGCAGCCCCCGTGCGGGGGGCCAAAGAGAGCAGTTCTTC. It specifies CASSPRAGGQREQFF.

This sequence joins TRBV13 and TRBJ2-1; 7 nucleotides align to TRBD2. Germline V gene data show CDR1 as PRHDT and CDR2 as FYEKMQ (reference sequence). CDR3 length equals 15 residues. The V and J ends lost 4 bases and 5 bases, in that order; junction bases with no gene match: 8. CDR3 sequence (DNA): TGTGCCAGCAGCTGGGGGGGTGGTCCGAACAATGAGCAGTTCTTC. It translates to CASSWGGGPNNEQFF.

The V gene is TRBV5-1, the J gene TRBJ2-5, with D possibly matching TRBD1 (6 bases). Germline CDR1 is SGHRS and CDR2 is YFSETQ. V lost 1 base to trimming and J lost 4 bases, with 17 bases between them. There are 16 residues in the CDR3. CDR3 loop: CASSLIVGDTGETQYF. Here the CDR3 DNA reads TGCGCCAGCAGCTTGATTGTGGGGGACACAGGAGAGACCCAGTACTTC.

This chain uses TRBV25-1 with TRBJ2-5, with D unclear. The CDR3 contains 11 residues. Germline-derived CDR1 and CDR2 are MGHDK and SYGVNS. V lost 8 bases, J lost 5 bases, and 9 bases lay in between. CDR3: CASGGRETQYF. CDR3 coding DNA: TGTGCCAGCGGTGGTCGGGAGACCCAGTACTTC.

The rearrangement joins TRBV19 to TRBJ2-1, with TRBD2 matching 9 bases. The CDR3 loop spans 14 amino acids. Germline loops: CDR1 LNHDA, CDR2 SQIVND (reference sequence). J gave up 6 bases and V 8 bases, and 8 bases lay outside the gene matches. The CDR3 DNA reads TGTGCCAGTCGGAATTTAGCGGGGGCCAATGAGCAGTTCTTC. This translates into CASRNLAGANEQFF.

The chain is built from TRBV10-3 and TRBJ2-3; D not resolved. Trimming removed 5 bases at V and 1 base at J, with 10 bases between. The germline CDR1 and CDR2 sequences are ENHRY and SYGVKD. This CDR3 is built from 14 residues. CDR3 bases: TGTGCCATCAGTAAACAGTTAGGCACAGATACGCAGTATTTT. It codes for CAISKQLGTDTQYF.

The rearrangement links TRBV6-4 to TRBJ2-3; D is unclear. Trimming stripped 0 bases from V and 3 bases from J, with 4 bases between. Per the germline V gene, CDR1 is MRHNA and CDR2 is SNTAGT. This CDR3 is 13 amino acids long. The CDR3 DNA sequence: TGTGCCAGCAGTGACTCGGAAACAGATACGCAGTATTTT. This sequence encodes CASSDSETDTQYF.

This chain links TRBV28 with TRBJ1-1; no reliable D call. This CDR3 spans 13 amino acids. The germline V and J ends were trimmed by 9 bases and 4 bases, with 15 bases remaining between them. Germline V gene data show CDR1 as MDHEN and CDR2 as SYDVKM. CDR3 coding DNA: TGTGCCAGTGGCAAAAGGGCGCCCACTGAAGCTTTCTTT. Encoded protein: CASGKRAPTEAFF.

The chain recombines TRBV6-9 with TRBJ2-7; tentatively, D is TRBD1 (5 bases). V was clipped by 5 bases and J by 3 bases, with 8 bases between them. The CDR3 is 12 amino acids. The germline gives CDR1 MNHGY, CDR2 SVAAGI. In nucleotides, the CDR3 is TGTGCCAGCAGTCTCAGGGACTACGAGCAGTACTTC. Residues: CASSLRDYEQYF.

The chain carries TRBV6-1 and TRBJ2-3, with a weak D call TRBD1 (7 bases). This CDR3 comprises 15 residues. Germline assignment: CDR1 MNHNS and CDR2 SASEGT. V lost 1 base and J 4 bases, leaving 12 bases between the germline ends. This chain's CDR3 is CASSEEGGGADTQYF. The DNA for the CDR3 is TGTGCCAGCAGTGAAGAAGGAGGGGGCGCAGATACGCAGTATTTT.

The chain is built from TRBV18 and TRBJ1-1; no reliable D call. The germline gives CDR1 KGHSH, CDR2 LQKENI. The CDR3 covers 13 residues. V lost 1 base, J lost 7 bases, and 10 bases lay in between. The CDR3 protein is CASSPRERSEAFF. The CDR3, as DNA: TGTGCCAGCTCACCACGGGAGAGGAGTGAAGCTTTCTTT.

This sequence joins TRBV27 and TRBJ2-3, with a tentative D call TRBD1 (6 bases). CDR3 length: 20 amino acids. The germline gives CDR1 MNHEY, CDR2 SMNVEV (reference sequence). V was pared by 0 bases and J by 6 bases, with 28 bases between. The CDR3 nucleotides are TGTGCCAGCAGTTTATCTGGGGACACAACCTTGAAATCTTATTCCGATACGCAGTATTTT. Amino acid sequence: CASSLSGDTTLKSYSDTQYF.

This chain uses TRBV10-1 with TRBJ1-4, with D possibly TRBD1 on 5 matching bases. Trimming pared 6 bases from V and 8 bases from J, leaving 13 bases between. In germline, CDR1 is WNHNN, CDR2 SYGVQD (reference sequence). This CDR3 is 13 amino acids long. The DNA of the CDR3 is TGCGCCAGCAGCCCCGGGACCAGCGAAAAACTGTTTTTT. It translates to CASSPGTSEKLFF.

The genes are TRBV11-2 and TRBJ2-1, with D perhaps TRBD2 (7 bases). Trimming left V 1 base short and J 1 base short, with 20 bases between. The germline CDR1 and CDR2 sequences are SGHAT and FQNNGV. The CDR3 is 19 amino acids. CDR3 sequence: CASSLVGGEGPRSYNEQFF. The CDR3 DNA reads TGTGCCAGCAGCTTAGTAGGGGGGGAAGGGCCTAGGTCCTACAATGAGCAGTTCTTC.

V gene TRBV11-2 combines with J gene TRBJ2-2, with 8 nucleotides matching TRBD2. J gave up 4 bases and V 3 bases, and 4 bases lay outside the gene matches. The CDR3 spans 15 residues. Per germline, CDR1 SGHAT and CDR2 FQNNGV. In nucleotides, the CDR3 is TGTGCCAGCAGCTTGGGACTAGGCCGCACCGGGGAGCTGTTTTTT. This gives the protein CASSLGLGRTGELFF.

This clone was observed a single time. The CDR3 region has the DNA TGTGCCATCAGTGAAGGCAATACGAATGAAAAACTGTTTTTT. Its protein product is CAISEGNTNEKLFF. This chain links TRBV10-3 with TRBJ1-4, with D unclear. V was shortened by 3 bases and J by 5 bases, with 10 bases between the two germline ends. The V gene's germline CDR1 is ENHRY and CDR2 SYGVKD. This CDR3 contains 14 residues.

For this clone: Within the sample, other DNA sequences also encode this same CDR3. The gene calls are TRBV28 and TRBJ2-7; 10 bases map to TRBD1. This CDR3 has 14 residues. CDR1 and CDR2 (germline): MDHEN, SYDVKM. V was clipped by 7 bases and J by 1 base; unmatched bases: 4. This CDR3 reads CASIRQGASYEQYF. The CDR3 bases are TGTGCCAGCATCCGACAGGGGGCGTCCTACGAGCAGTACTTC. The full variable domain, completed using reference TRBV28 and TRBJ2-7, is DVKVTQSSRYLVKRTGEKVFLECVQDMDHENMFWYRQDPGLGLRLIYFSYDVKMKEKGDIPEGYSVSREKKERFSLILESASTNQTSMYLCASIRQGASYEQYFGPGTRLTVT.

The chain is built from TRBV7-8 and TRBJ2-3, with TRBD2 matching 13 bases. The CDR3 length is 16 residues. The germline V gene has CDR1 SGHVS and CDR2 FQNEAQ. Trimming at V came to 6 bases and at J to 4 bases, leaving 7 bases not matched to a gene. This CDR3 reads CASSGRTSGGSDTQYF. The CDR3 nucleotides are TGTGCCAGCAGTGGTCGGACTAGCGGGGGATCAGATACGCAGTATTTT. Drawing the rest from reference TRBV7-8 and TRBJ2-3, the complete variable domain is GAGVSQSPRYKVAKRGQDVALRCDPISGHVSLFWYQQALGQGPEFLTYFQNEAQLDKSGLPSDRFFAERPEGSVSTLKIQRTQQEDSAVYLCASSGRTSGGSDTQYFGPGTRLTVL.

This clone rates as medium-sized (0.01 to 0.1%). The chain uses TRBV6-5 and TRBJ1-6; no clear D. V was trimmed by 6 bases and J by 8 bases, leaving 8 bases between them. The germline gives CDR1 MNHEY, CDR2 SVGAGI. The CDR3 extends over 12 amino acids. The CDR3 sequence is CASRSSYSPLHF. CDR3 DNA sequence: TGTGCCAGCAGGTCCTCCTATTCACCCCTCCACTTT.

The chain links TRBV11-2 to TRBJ2-7; 9 bases align to TRBD1. Trimming removed 5 bases from V and 3 bases from J; junction bases left unmatched: 5. The CDR3 runs 14 residues. Germline V lookup: CDR1 SGHAT, CDR2 FQNNGV. The CDR3: CASSGSTGGYEQYF. The CDR3 nucleotides are TGTGCCAGCAGCGGCTCGACAGGGGGCTACGAGCAGTACTTC. The entire variable domain, with the rest obtained from reference TRBV11-2 and TRBJ2-7, is as follows: EAGVAQSPRYKIIEKRQSVAFWCNPISGHATLYWYQQILGQGPKLLIQFQNNGVVDDSQLPKDRFSAERLKGVDSTLKIQPAKLEDSAVYLCASSGSTGGYEQYFGPGTRLTVT.

This clone was counted once. The chain couples TRBV28 to TRBJ2-3, with D perhaps matching TRBD2 (5 bases). V lost 5 bases, J lost 0 bases, and 12 bases lay in between. From germline, CDR1 is MDHEN and CDR2 SYDVKM. This CDR3 has 15 amino acids. The CDR3 DNA reads as TGTGCCAGCAGTCCAATTCGGACTAGCACAGATACGCAGTATTTT. It specifies CASSPIRTSTDTQYF. Using reference TRBV28 and TRBJ2-3 for the parts outside the CDR3, the full variable domain is DVKVTQSSRYLVKRTGEKVFLECVQDMDHENMFWYRQDPGLGLRLIYFSYDVKMKEKGDIPEGYSVSREKKERFSLILESASTNQTSMYLCASSPIRTSTDTQYFGPGTRLTVL.

CDR3 protein: CASSLLGVPPLHF. The DNA for the CDR3 is TGTGCCAGCAGCTTATTAGGGGTCCCCCCCCTCCACTTT. The chain couples TRBV7-2 to TRBJ1-6; a weak D match, TRBD1 (5 bases). Trimming removed 2 bases at V and 13 bases at J, with 12 bases between. In germline, CDR1 is SGHTA, CDR2 FQGNSA. The CDR3 has 13 amino acids.

V gene TRBV14 combines with J gene TRBJ1-1; D uncertain. Trimming took off 4 bases at V and 0 bases at J, with 15 bases between the two ends. CDR3 length: 16 residues. Germline V gene sequence: CDR1 SGHDN, CDR2 FVKESK. CDR3 bases: TGTGCCAGCAGCCCCCTTCTGGCAGTAATGAACACTGAAGCTTTCTTT. Its translation: CASSPLLAVMNTEAFF.

This chain's CDR3 is CASSFGTSDYEQYF. The CDR3 DNA reads as TGTGCCAGCAGCTTCGGGACCTCGGACTACGAGCAGTACTTC. The chain has TRBV5-5 and TRBJ2-7; TRBD1 or TRBD2 may be the D gene (5 bases each). The CDR3 has 14 amino acids. With 2 bases removed from V and 3 bases from J, the gap between germline ends came to 12 bases. Germline values: CDR1 SGHKS, CDR2 YYEKEE (reference sequence).

V gene TRBV19 combines with J gene TRBJ2-1, with D possibly TRBD1 on 6 matching bases. Trimming left V 0 bases short and J 0 bases short, with 15 bases between. This CDR3 has 18 amino acids. From germline, CDR1 is LNHDA and CDR2 SQIVND (reference sequence). The CDR3 reads CASSIEIGTSSSYNEQFF. The CDR3 region has the DNA TGTGCCAGTAGTATAGAGATCGGGACATCTAGCTCCTACAATGAGCAGTTCTTC.

By proportion, this clone is medium-sized. This chain links TRBV7-8 with TRBJ2-7; D is ambiguous. The CDR3 covers 12 residues. Germline CDR1 SGHVS, CDR2 FQNEAQ. Deletions cut 4 bases from V and 1 base from J, with 5 bases between. This CDR3 reads CASSSRSYEQYF. DNA of the CDR3: TGTGCCAGCAGCTCCCGATCCTACGAGCAGTACTTC. Complete variable domain (other parts from reference TRBV7-8 and TRBJ2-7): GAGVSQSPRYKVAKRGQDVALRCDPISGHVSLFWYQQALGQGPEFLTYFQNEAQLDKSGLPSDRFFAERPEGSVSTLKIQRTQQEDSAVYLCASSSRSYEQYFGPGTRLTVT.

This chain joins TRBV4-2 and TRBJ1-2, with 11 bases that match TRBD1. This CDR3 spans 16 amino acids. Looked up from germline, CDR1 is LGHNA and CDR2 is YNFKEQ. V lost 0 bases and J lost 4; bases outside the gene matches: 4. The CDR3 spells CASSQDIGTGGYGYTF. The DNA for the CDR3 is TGTGCCAGCAGCCAAGATATCGGGACAGGGGGCTATGGCTACACCTTC.